This T cell receptor beta chain emerged from a study of blood T cell repertoires in COVID-19. Study overall: There were acute and convalescent COVID-19 samples, and they came from the United States, Italy and Spain. T cells, B-cell-depleted T cells, or PBMCs supplied cDNA or gDNA.

Per the original data handling: Using reference gene primer amplification, nucleated cell counts were estimated. The method was immunoSEQ multiplex PCR; TCRdb's version includes in-frame clones alone and lacks a portion of them. V and J calls and clone size follow that table, whereas D and trimming were derived from the DNA. This table holds 200,000 to 250,000 clones, approximately 90% found once. The CDR3 is 14 amino acids. After removal of 0 bases from V and 8 bases from J, the junction contained 3 bases not matched to a gene. Germline-derived CDR1 and CDR2 are SGHRS and YFSETQ. The sequenced material came from peripheral blood. The sequence came from a woman between 40 and 50 years old who had recovered from COVID-19. The J gene is TRBJ2-1, the V gene TRBV5-1, with 9 positions matching TRBD2. The CDR3 loop is CASSLGGGADEQFF. The CDR3 coding sequence is TGCGCCAGCAGCTTGGGCGGGGGGGCCGATGAGCAGTTCTTC.